Shown below are 21 T cell receptor beta chains from a single sample sequenced in a study of T cells expressing NK-cell markers. After re-calling the 5' RACE reads, TCRdb lists one entry per CDR3 protein, DNA absent. Its table records a few hundred thousand distinct CDR3 sequences. Sequenced input: blood T cells: a sorted CD56 or NKG2C T cell subset, CD4+ or CD8+ T cells, or bulk PBMC T cells (not recorded which). The receptors come from a man between 18 and 35 years old in good health.

The gene calls are TRBV5-1 and TRBJ2-5; TCRdb gives TRBD2 as the D gene, but with no DNA this cannot be confirmed. CDR3 length equals 14 residues. The V gene's germline CDR1 is SGHRS and CDR2 YFSETQ. This CDR3 is CASSLVGGEGPSYF.

The V call is TRBV29-1, the J call TRBJ1-1. CDR3 length equals 12 residues. Germline CDR1 and CDR2: SQVTM and ANQGSEA. The CDR3 sequence is CSVDRKNTEAFF.

This chain uses TRBV7-2 with TRBJ2-3. The CDR3 totals 15 residues. From germline, CDR1 is SGHTA and CDR2 FQGNSA. The CDR3 loop reads CASSPRGFSTDTQYF.

The chain employs TRBV6-5 and TRBJ1-5; TCRdb's D call of TRBD1 is untestable without DNA. The CDR3 extends over 15 amino acids. Germline CDR1 reads MNHEY; CDR2 reads SVGAGI. CDR3 protein: CASSSDNGSNQPQHF.

CDR3 protein: CASSLWQGAQETQYF. The chain recombines TRBV5-1 with TRBJ2-5; absent DNA, TCRdb's TRBD1 call cannot be checked. The CDR3 runs 15 residues. Germline assignment: CDR1 SGHRS and CDR2 YFSETQ. Drawing the rest from reference TRBV5-1 and TRBJ2-5, the complete variable domain is KAGVTQTPRYLIKTRGQQVTLSCSPISGHRSVSWYQQTPGQGLQFLFEYFSETQRNKGNFPGRFSGRQFSNSRSEMNVSTLELGDSALYLCASSLWQGAQETQYFGPGTRLLVL.

The V gene is TRBV2, the J gene TRBJ2-5; with no DNA, the TCRdb D assignment of TRBD2 cannot be verified. This CDR3 contains 17 residues. Germline V gene lookup returns CDR1 SNHLY and CDR2 FYNNEI. The CDR3 is CASSDGNVAGGAETQYF.

The V and J genes are TRBV28 and TRBJ2-1; TCRdb gives TRBD1 as the D gene, but with no DNA this cannot be confirmed. This CDR3 has 15 residues. Germline V gives CDR1 MDHEN, CDR2 SYDVKM. The CDR3: CASSRTESYYNEQFF.

V is TRBV12-3 or TRBV12-4 and J is TRBJ2-1; without DNA, the TCRdb call of TRBD2 cannot be checked. The CDR3 consists of 17 residues. CDR3 residues: CASRRTSGRADRNEQFF.

The CDR3 spells CASRADRGSQPQHF. The chain uses TRBV28 and TRBJ1-5; the TRBD1 assignment by TCRdb is unverifiable without DNA. The CDR3 totals 14 residues. Germline-derived CDR1 and CDR2 are MDHEN and SYDVKM. Drawing the rest from reference TRBV28 and TRBJ1-5, the complete variable domain is DVKVTQSSRYLVKRTGEKVFLECVQDMDHENMFWYRQDPGLGLRLIYFSYDVKMKEKGDIPEGYSVSREKKERFSLILESASTNQTSMYLCASRADRGSQPQHFGDGTRLSIL.

The J gene is TRBJ1-3, the V gene TRBV29-1. The germline gives CDR1 SQVTM, CDR2 ANQGSEA. The CDR3 spans 11 residues. This chain's CDR3 is CSVEGGNTIYF.

This chain joins TRBV7-2 and TRBJ2-3; the D call from TCRdb, TRBD2, cannot be confirmed without DNA. Germline V gene sequence: CDR1 SGHTA, CDR2 FQGNSA. The CDR3 sequence is 14 residues long. The chain's CDR3 is CASSPAGSGDTQYF. Variable domain in full (rest from reference TRBV7-2 and TRBJ2-3): GAGVSQSPSNKVTEKGKDVELRCDPISGHTALYWYRQSLGQGLEFLIYFQGNSAPDKSGLPSDRFSAERTGGSVSTLTIQRTQQEDSAVYLCASSPAGSGDTQYFGPGTRLTVL.

V and J are TRBV19 and TRBJ2-1; TCRdb's assignment of TRBD2 cannot be checked, as there is no DNA. Germline CDR1 LNHDA, CDR2 SQIVND (reference sequence). The CDR3 contains 12 residues. This CDR3 is CASSISGFWKFF.

The gene calls are TRBV12-3 or TRBV12-4 and TRBJ2-3. The CDR3 length is 12 residues. CDR3 sequence reads: CASSLRPSTQYF.

The J gene is TRBJ2-7, the V gene TRBV7-3; the TRBD1 assignment by TCRdb is unverifiable without DNA. CDR3 length equals 16 residues. Looked up from germline, CDR1 is SGHTA and CDR2 is FQGTGA. The CDR3 loop reads CASSLRAAQSSYEQYF.

This rearrangement joins TRBV11-3 to TRBJ2-1; absent DNA, TCRdb's TRBD2 call cannot be checked. The CDR3 sequence is 16 residues long. The V gene's germline CDR1 is SGHNT and CDR2 YENEEA. Here the CDR3 reads CASSPLPRAAYNEQFF.

This chain connects TRBV12-3 or TRBV12-4 to TRBJ2-5; lacking DNA, the TRBD2 call made by TCRdb goes unchecked. CDR3 length equals 15 residues. The CDR3 reads CASSQPGLALETQYF.

The chain's CDR3 is CASITDRLDQGQFF. J is TRBJ2-1 and V is TRBV5-1; as DNA is missing, the TRBD2 call by TCRdb cannot be tested. CDR1 is SGHRS, CDR2 YFSETQ, per germline. There are 14 residues in the CDR3.

The chain joins TRBV10-1 to TRBJ2-3; TCRdb gives TRBD1 as the D gene, but with no DNA this cannot be confirmed. The CDR3 contains 15 residues. Germline V gene lookup returns CDR1 WNHNN and CDR2 SYGVQD (reference sequence). CDR3 in amino acids: CASSEVVRGRDTQYF.

The chain is built from TRBV7-6 and TRBJ2-5. CDR3 length equals 15 residues. Germline V gives CDR1 SGHVS, CDR2 FNYEAQ. The CDR3 is CASSLEIGFGETQYF.

The gene calls are TRBV5-4 and TRBJ1-1. Looked up from germline, CDR1 is SGHNT and CDR2 is YYREEE (reference sequence). This CDR3 comprises 14 residues. CDR3: CASSFNSDLIEAFF.

J is TRBJ2-2 and V is TRBV3-1. Germline V CDR1 and CDR2: LGHDT, YNNKEL (reference sequence). The CDR3 consists of 14 residues. This CDR3 is CASSQDGNTGELFF.